The clone carrying this TCR beta chain occurred a few times. Since the CDR3 does not end with the conserved phenylalanine or tryptophan, this likely comes from a read error. Time point noted: persistent/refractory GD, antithyroid drugs over 5 years with positive TRAb. The TCR library was prepared using RNA isolated from PBMCs. The source of the sample is a study of regulatory T cells in long-lasting Graves disease. With iRepertoire HTBI primers and Arm-PCR of CDR3 regions, TCR beta libraries were built. In the original processing: Samples collectively showed some 60 TRBV and around 15 TRBJ segments. TCRdb passed the multiplex PCR reads through MiXCR, listing each CDR3 protein once. It is TCRdb's table, rather than the study itself, that gives the V and J calls and clone size. The table lists about 300,000 distinct CDR3 sequences, roughly 21% of them singletons. The CDR3 contains 13 residues. J gave up 4 bases and V 4 bases, and 4 bases lay outside the gene matches. Germline V gene sequence: CDR1 SQVTM, CDR2 ANQGSEA.

The input for sequencing was peripheral blood mononuclear cells (PBMCs), taken when the disease was refractory, from a patient treated with antithyroid drugs. The clonotype originates from a female donor with Graves disease. The chain combines TRBV29-1 with TRBJ2-7; 10 bases fit TRBD2. Here the CDR3 reads CSVALAGEYEQYS. In DNA form, the CDR3 reads TGCAGCGTTGCTCTAGCGGGAGAATACGAGCAGTACTCC.